This T cell receptor (beta chain) was identified during a study of cytomegalovirus exposure and HLA in healthy donors. Study-wide context: Across 350 to 500 genotyped donors, over 70% landed in the Caucasian-associated ancestry cluster.

Nominally healthy donors were sampled, though unrecorded immune exposures were likely. Germline CDR1 is SNHLY and CDR2 is FYNNEI. CDR3 length: 15 residues. V gave up 6 bases and J gave up 2 bases, with 16 bases separating them. PCR was performed using 60 Vbeta and 13 Jbeta primers. TCRdb's table, derived via immunoSEQ multiplex PCR, lists solely in-frame clones and lacks some. The sample shows 140,000 to 150,000 clones, around 77% of them seen only once. This receptor was taken from a woman between 40 and 55 years old in good health and CMV-seropositive. Source material: PBMCs. This rearrangement joins TRBV2 to TRBJ1-2; possible D gene TRBD1, 6 bases. This chain's CDR3 is CASSPLGQGNYGYTF. The CDR3 nucleotides read TGTGCCAGCAGCCCCTTGGGACAAGGGAACTATGGCTACACCTTC. The full variable domain, in which reference TRBV2 and TRBJ1-2 provide the parts outside the CDR3, is EPEVTQTPSHQVTQMGQEVILRCVPISNHLYFYWYRQILGQKVEFLVSFYNNEISEKSEIFDDQFSVERPDGSNFTLKIRSTKLEDSAMYFCASSPLGQGNYGYTFGSGTRLTVV.